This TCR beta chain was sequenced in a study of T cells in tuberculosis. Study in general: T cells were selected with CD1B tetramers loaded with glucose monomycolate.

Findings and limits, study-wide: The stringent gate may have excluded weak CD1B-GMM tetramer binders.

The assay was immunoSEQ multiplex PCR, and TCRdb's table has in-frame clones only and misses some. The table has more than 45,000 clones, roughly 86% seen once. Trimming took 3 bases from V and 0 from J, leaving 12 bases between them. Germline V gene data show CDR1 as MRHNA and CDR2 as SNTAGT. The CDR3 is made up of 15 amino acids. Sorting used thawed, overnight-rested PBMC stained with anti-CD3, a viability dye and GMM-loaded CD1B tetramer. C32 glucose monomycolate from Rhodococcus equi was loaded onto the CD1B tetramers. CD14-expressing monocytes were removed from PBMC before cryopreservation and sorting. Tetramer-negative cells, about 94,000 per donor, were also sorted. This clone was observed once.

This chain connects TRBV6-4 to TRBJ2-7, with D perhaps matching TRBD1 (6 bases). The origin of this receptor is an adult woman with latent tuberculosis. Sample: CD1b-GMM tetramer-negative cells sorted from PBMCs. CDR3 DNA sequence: TGTGCCAGCAGTGAATTTCTAGGGGGCTCCTACGAGCAGTACTTC. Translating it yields CASSEFLGGSYEQYF.